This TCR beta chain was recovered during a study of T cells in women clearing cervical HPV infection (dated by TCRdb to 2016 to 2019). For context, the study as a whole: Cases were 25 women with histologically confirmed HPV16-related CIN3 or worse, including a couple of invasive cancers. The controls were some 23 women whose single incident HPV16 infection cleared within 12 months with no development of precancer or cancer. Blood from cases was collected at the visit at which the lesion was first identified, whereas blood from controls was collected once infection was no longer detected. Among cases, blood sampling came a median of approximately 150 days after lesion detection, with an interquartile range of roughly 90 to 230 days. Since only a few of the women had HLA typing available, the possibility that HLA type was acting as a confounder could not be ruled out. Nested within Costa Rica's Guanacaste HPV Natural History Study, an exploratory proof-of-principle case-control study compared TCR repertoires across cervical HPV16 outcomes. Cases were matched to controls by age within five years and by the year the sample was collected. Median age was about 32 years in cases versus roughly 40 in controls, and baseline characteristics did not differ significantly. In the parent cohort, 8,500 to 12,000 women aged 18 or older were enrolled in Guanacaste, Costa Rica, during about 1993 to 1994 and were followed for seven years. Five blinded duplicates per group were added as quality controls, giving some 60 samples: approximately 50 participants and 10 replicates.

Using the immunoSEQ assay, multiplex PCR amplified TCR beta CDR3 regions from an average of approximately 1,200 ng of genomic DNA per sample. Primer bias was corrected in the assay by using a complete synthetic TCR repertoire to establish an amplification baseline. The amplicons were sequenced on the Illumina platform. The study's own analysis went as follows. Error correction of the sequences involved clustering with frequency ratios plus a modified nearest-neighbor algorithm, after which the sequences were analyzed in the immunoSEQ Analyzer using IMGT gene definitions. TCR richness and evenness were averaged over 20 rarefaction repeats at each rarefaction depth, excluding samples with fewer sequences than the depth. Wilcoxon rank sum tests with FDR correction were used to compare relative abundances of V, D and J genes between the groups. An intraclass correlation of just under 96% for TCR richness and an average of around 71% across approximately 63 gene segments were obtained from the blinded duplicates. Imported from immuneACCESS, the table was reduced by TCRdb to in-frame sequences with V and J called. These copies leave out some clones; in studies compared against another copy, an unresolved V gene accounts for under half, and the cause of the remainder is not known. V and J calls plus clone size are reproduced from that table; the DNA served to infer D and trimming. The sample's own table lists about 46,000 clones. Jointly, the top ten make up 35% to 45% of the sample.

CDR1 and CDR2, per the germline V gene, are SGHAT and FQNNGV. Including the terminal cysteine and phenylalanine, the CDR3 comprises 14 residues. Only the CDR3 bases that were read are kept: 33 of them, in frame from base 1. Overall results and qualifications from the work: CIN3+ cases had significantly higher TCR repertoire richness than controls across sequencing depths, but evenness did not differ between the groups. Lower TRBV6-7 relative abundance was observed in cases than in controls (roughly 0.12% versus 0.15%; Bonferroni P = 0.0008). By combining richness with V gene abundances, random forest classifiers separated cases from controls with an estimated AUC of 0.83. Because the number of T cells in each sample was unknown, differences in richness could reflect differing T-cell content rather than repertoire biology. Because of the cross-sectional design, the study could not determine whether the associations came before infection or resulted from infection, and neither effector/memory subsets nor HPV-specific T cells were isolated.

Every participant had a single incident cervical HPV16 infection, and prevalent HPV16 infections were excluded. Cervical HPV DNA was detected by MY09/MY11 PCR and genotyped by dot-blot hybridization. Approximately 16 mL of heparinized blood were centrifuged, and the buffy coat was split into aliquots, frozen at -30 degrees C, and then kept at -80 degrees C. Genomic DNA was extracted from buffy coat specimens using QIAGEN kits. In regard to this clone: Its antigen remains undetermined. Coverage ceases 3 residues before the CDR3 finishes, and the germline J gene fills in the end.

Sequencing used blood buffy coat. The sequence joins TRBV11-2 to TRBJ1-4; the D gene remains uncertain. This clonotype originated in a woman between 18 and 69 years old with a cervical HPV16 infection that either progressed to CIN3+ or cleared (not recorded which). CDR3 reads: CASSLGQTNSPLFF. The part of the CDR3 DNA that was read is TGTGCCAGCAGCTTGGGTCAGACTAATTCACCA. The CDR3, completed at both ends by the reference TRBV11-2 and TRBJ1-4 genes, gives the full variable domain EAGVAQSPRYKIIEKRQSVAFWCNPISGHATLYWYQQILGQGPKLLIQFQNNGVVDDSQLPKDRFSAERLKGVDSTLKIQPAKLEDSAVYLCASSLGQTNSPLFFGSGTQLSVL.